These 27 T cell receptor beta chains share one sample of origin, sequenced in a study of cytomegalovirus exposure and HLA in healthy donors. Sequencing was performed with immunoSEQ multiplex PCR; in TCRdb, only in-frame clones are kept and a portion is missing. The data show over 85,000 clones, approximately 89% seen once. The sequencing input was PBMCs. The receptor source for this set is a woman aged 18-29 years in good health and CMV-seronegative.

The CDR3 is CASSLGRGYNEQFF. The CDR3 DNA sequence: TGCGCCAGCAGCTTGGGCCGGGGCTACAATGAGCAGTTCTTC. This chain connects TRBV5-1 to TRBJ2-1; a weak D match, TRBD2 (5 bases). From germline, CDR1 is SGHRS and CDR2 YFSETQ. Trimming removed 0 bases at V and 3 bases at J, with 7 bases between. CDR3 length: 14 amino acids.

This CDR3 is CASRLEETQYF. The CDR3, as DNA: TGTGCCAGTAGACTAGAAGAGACCCAGTACTTC. The chain uses TRBV19 and TRBJ2-5; D perhaps matches TRBD2 (5 bases). This CDR3 contains 11 residues. V was clipped by 6 bases and J by 3 bases, with 5 bases between them. CDR1 and CDR2 (germline): LNHDA, SQIVND (reference sequence). The full variable domain, its missing parts supplied by reference TRBV19 and TRBJ2-5, is DGGITQSPKYLFRKEGQNVTLSCEQNLNHDAMYWYRQDPGQGLRLIYYSQIVNDFQKGDIAEGYSVSREKKESFPLTVTSAQKNPTAFYLCASRLEETQYFGPGTRLLVL.

The gene calls are TRBV4-3 and TRBJ1-2; 7 positions agree with TRBD1. With V trimmed by 4 bases and J by 8 bases, 7 bases remained unmatched. The CDR3 runs 13 residues. Germline assignment: CDR1 LGHNA and CDR2 YSLEER. In nucleotides, the CDR3 is TGCGCCAGCAGCCCGAACAGGGGTAGGGGCTACACCTTC. Translating it yields CASSPNRGRGYTF.

This chain joins TRBV27 and TRBJ2-3, with TRBD2 identical over 12 bases. J lost 3 bases, V lost 6 bases, and 7 bases had no gene match. The CDR3 spans 16 residues. The germline V gene has CDR1 MNHEY and CDR2 SMNVEV (reference sequence). The CDR3, as DNA: TGTGCCAGCAGCGCCTCGACTAGCGGGGGAACAGATACGCAGTATTTT. Its protein product is CASSASTSGGTDTQYF.

V usage is TRBV7-6 and J usage is TRBJ1-3; maybe TRBD1 (5 bases). Germline CDR1 reads SGHVS; CDR2 reads FNYEAQ. The CDR3 extends over 15 amino acids. Trimming pared 1 base from V and 4 bases from J, leaving 11 bases between. CDR3 loop: CASSLGGGKGNTIYF. The CDR3 coding sequence is TGTGCCAGCAGCTTAGGGGGCGGGAAAGGAAACACCATATATTTT.

This chain uses TRBV15 with TRBJ2-7; D unclear. The CDR3 loop spans 17 amino acids. CDR1 and CDR2 (germline): LNHNV, YYDKDF (reference sequence). The ends were cut back, 5 bases at V and 5 bases at J, with 25 bases in the middle. The CDR3, as DNA: TGTGCCACCAGCGGCGACCGTGGTGCAGGTAGAAAACACGAGCAGTACTTC. Its translation: CATSGDRGAGRKHEQYF.

The chain has TRBV28 and TRBJ1-4, with 7 bases matching TRBD1. The V segment lost 8 bases and the J segment 6 bases; nucleotides outside the gene matches: 12. The CDR3 contains 15 residues. In germline, CDR1 is MDHEN, CDR2 SYDVKM. The CDR3 loop reads CASVRPGTAHEKLFF. In DNA, the CDR3 is TGTGCCAGCGTAAGACCCGGGACAGCCCATGAAAAACTGTTTTTT.

The chain joins TRBV7-3 to TRBJ2-3; 12 positions match TRBD2. Trimming at V came to 2 bases and at J to 5 bases, leaving 8 bases not matched to a gene. The CDR3 sequence is 17 residues long. The V gene's germline CDR1 is SGHTA and CDR2 FQGTGA. For the CDR3, the DNA is TGTGCCAGCAGCTTAGGCCTAGCGGGAGGGCCCCAAGATACGCAGTATTTT. Translated, it gives CASSLGLAGGPQDTQYF.

This rearrangement joins TRBV10-1 to TRBJ2-3; TRBD2 matches at 7 bases. Germline CDR1 and CDR2: WNHNN and SYGVQD (reference sequence). The V and J ends lost 0 bases and 5 bases, in that order; junction bases with no gene match: 11. The CDR3 is 17 amino acids. The CDR3 region is CASSESGSAGVGDTQYF. The DNA for the CDR3 is TGCGCCAGCAGTGAGTCTGGGTCGGCGGGAGTTGGAGATACGCAGTATTTT.

This chain connects TRBV5-6 to TRBJ1-5; D might be TRBD1 (6 bases). The germline V gene has CDR1 SGHDT and CDR2 YYEEEE. The CDR3 runs 14 residues. Trimming shortened V by 2 bases and J by 3 bases, and 9 bases separated the two germline ends. CDR3 nucleotides: TGTGCCAGCAGCTTAGGGGGATTCAATCAGCCCCAGCATTTT. It translates to CASSLGGFNQPQHF.

The rearrangement uses TRBV2 and TRBJ1-5; TRBD1 matches at 9 bases. Trimming at V came to 6 bases and at J to 2 bases, leaving 5 bases not matched to a gene. This CDR3 has 15 residues. Looked up from germline, CDR1 is SNHLY and CDR2 is FYNNEI. The CDR3 here is CASRSQGAGNQPQHF. CDR3 bases: TGTGCCAGCAGGTCACAGGGGGCGGGCAATCAGCCCCAGCATTTT.

This clone is a singleton in its sample. The V and J genes are TRBV5-6 and TRBJ1-1; possibly TRBD1 for D (5 bases). CDR1 is SGHDT, CDR2 YYEEEE, per germline. The CDR3 spans 16 residues. V was trimmed by 1 base and J by 5 bases, leaving 18 bases between them. The CDR3 reads CASSLPLGVYGTEAFF. As DNA, the CDR3 is TGTGCCAGCAGCTTGCCCCTAGGGGTTTATGGGACTGAAGCTTTCTTT.

The chain links TRBV18 to TRBJ1-5, with 7 bases aligning to TRBD1. This CDR3 is 14 amino acids long. Losses at the gene ends were 5 bases for V and 5 bases for J; bases not matched to a gene: 6. CDR1 and CDR2 (germline): KGHSH, LQKENI. This CDR3 reads CASSTGDGDQPQHF. CDR3 nucleotides: TGTGCCAGCTCAACAGGGGACGGCGATCAGCCCCAGCATTTT.

The chain uses TRBV7-6 and TRBJ2-5, with 7 bases lining up with TRBD1. The germline V gene encodes CDR1 SGHVS and CDR2 FNYEAQ. This CDR3 contains 16 residues. V lost 0 bases, J lost 2 bases, and 6 bases stayed unmatched. This CDR3 is CASSLAGTESQETQYF. CDR3 sequence (DNA): TGTGCCAGCAGCTTAGCAGGGACAGAGAGTCAAGAGACCCAGTACTTC.

The V gene is TRBV15, the J gene TRBJ2-5; TRBD2 is a possible D gene (5 bases). There are 13 residues in the CDR3. Germline CDR1 is LNHNV and CDR2 is YYDKDF (reference sequence). V lost 1 base to trimming and J lost 3 bases, with 6 bases between them. In nucleotides, the CDR3 is TGTGCCACCAGCAGAGCCGGGGAAGAGACCCAGTACTTC. Encoded protein: CATSRAGEETQYF.

This sequence joins TRBV30 and TRBJ1-3; D not resolved. Trimming shortened V by 2 bases and J by 3 bases, and 5 bases separated the two germline ends. CDR1 GTSNPN and CDR2 SVGIG come from the germline V gene (reference sequence). The CDR3 consists of 12 residues. Here the CDR3 reads CAWSQIGNTIYF. CDR3 in DNA: TGTGCCTGGAGTCAGATTGGAAACACCATATATTTT.

J is TRBJ2-5 and V is TRBV2; TRBD1 matches at 10 bases. V shed 4 bases and J 5 bases; nucleotides not matched to a gene: 4. The CDR3 has 14 amino acids. Per the germline V gene, CDR1 is SNHLY and CDR2 is FYNNEI. The CDR3 nucleotides read TGTGCCAGCAGTGCCGGGACAGGGGTCGAGACCCAGTACTTC. Translating gives CASSAGTGVETQYF.

The chain carries TRBV5-1 and TRBJ2-5, with 8 bases that match TRBD1. The V segment lost 4 bases and the J segment 7 bases; nucleotides outside the gene matches: 9. The germline CDR1 and CDR2 sequences are SGHRS and YFSETQ. This CDR3 is 14 amino acids long. Here the CDR3 DNA reads TGCGCCAGCAGCCAAACGACAGGGGAGGTGACCCAGTACTTC. Protein sequence: CASSQTTGEVTQYF.

V is TRBV10-3 and J is TRBJ2-3, with D perhaps matching TRBD2 (5 bases). V lost 0 bases and J lost 5, with 21 bases in between. This CDR3 is 18 amino acids long. Germline CDR1 reads ENHRY; CDR2 reads SYGVKD. Here the CDR3 reads CAISESWLGEGTIDTQYF. The CDR3 DNA reads as TGTGCCATCAGTGAGTCTTGGCTGGGAGAGGGAACCATAGATACGCAGTATTTT.

V and J are TRBV5-6 and TRBJ2-7, with D uncertain. The V gene lost 0 bases and the J gene lost 4 bases, with 11 bases spanning the gap. There are 14 residues in the CDR3. The germline CDR1 and CDR2 sequences are SGHDT and YYEEEE. The CDR3 sequence: CASSLVRSGYEQYF. CDR3 bases: TGTGCCAGCAGCTTGGTTCGCTCGGGTTACGAGCAGTACTTC.

The chain uses TRBV28 and TRBJ2-5; tentative D call: TRBD2 (7 bases). The CDR3 covers 14 residues. The germline gives CDR1 MDHEN, CDR2 SYDVKM. V shed 7 bases and J shed 7 bases, with 19 bases lying between them. CDR3 bases: TGTGCCAGCATCCCTGCCGGGGGGCGGGGGACCCAGTACTTC. It translates to CASIPAGGRGTQYF.

The chain employs TRBV18 and TRBJ2-1, with D tentatively TRBD1 (6 bases). Trimming left V 2 bases short and J 15 bases short, with 26 bases between. The CDR3 contains 16 residues. Per germline, CDR1 KGHSH and CDR2 LQKENI. CDR3 residues: CASSPGRDITLLGAFF. DNA for the CDR3: TGTGCCAGCTCACCAGGCCGGGACATAACCCTCCTGGGGGCGTTCTTC.

The rearrangement joins TRBV20-1 to TRBJ2-7, with TRBD2 as a possible D gene (5 bases). This CDR3 contains 11 residues. The germline V gene encodes CDR1 DFQATT and CDR2 SNEGSKA (reference sequence). V lost 6 bases to trimming and J lost 6 bases, with 12 bases between them. The chain's CDR3 is CSAPGVTEQYF. The DNA of the CDR3 is TGCAGTGCCCCCGGGGTGACCGAGCAGTACTTC.

CDR3 DNA: TGTGCCAGCAGGTACAGGGGTGAGGACACTGAAGCTTTCTTT. Protein sequence: CASRYRGEDTEAFF. The chain couples TRBV7-3 to TRBJ1-1; 7 positions agree with TRBD1. The CDR3 loop spans 14 amino acids. From germline, CDR1 is SGHTA and CDR2 FQGTGA. Trimming cost V 6 bases and J 3 bases; bases outside gene matches: 7.

This clone was picked up one time. The rearrangement links TRBV10-1 to TRBJ2-1; 7 bases match TRBD2. V gave up 2 bases and J gave up 5 bases; unmatched junction bases: 9. This CDR3 region has 16 residues. The germline V gene encodes CDR1 WNHNN and CDR2 SYGVQD (reference sequence). The CDR3 protein is CASSETERGLHNEQFF. The CDR3 coding sequence is TGCGCCAGCAGTGAGACGGAGCGGGGCCTCCACAATGAGCAGTTCTTC.

The rearrangement links TRBV2 to TRBJ1-2; D remains ambiguous. Trimming left V 8 bases short and J 4 bases short, with 14 bases between. This CDR3 has 13 amino acids. Germline CDR1 is SNHLY and CDR2 is FYNNEI. CDR3 sequence: CASGRARSYGYTF. The CDR3, as DNA: TGTGCCAGCGGGAGGGCGCGGAGCTATGGCTACACCTTC.

This sequence joins TRBV15 and TRBJ2-3; 12 bases are a match to TRBD2. The germline CDR1 and CDR2 sequences are LNHNV and YYDKDF (reference sequence). The V and J ends lost 0 bases and 7 bases, in that order; junction bases with no gene match: 14. This CDR3 region has 19 residues. This chain's CDR3 is CATSRDFDSSGGGLNTQYF. CDR3 nucleotides: TGTGCCACCAGCAGAGATTTTGACTCTAGCGGGGGGGGCTTGAATACGCAGTATTTT.